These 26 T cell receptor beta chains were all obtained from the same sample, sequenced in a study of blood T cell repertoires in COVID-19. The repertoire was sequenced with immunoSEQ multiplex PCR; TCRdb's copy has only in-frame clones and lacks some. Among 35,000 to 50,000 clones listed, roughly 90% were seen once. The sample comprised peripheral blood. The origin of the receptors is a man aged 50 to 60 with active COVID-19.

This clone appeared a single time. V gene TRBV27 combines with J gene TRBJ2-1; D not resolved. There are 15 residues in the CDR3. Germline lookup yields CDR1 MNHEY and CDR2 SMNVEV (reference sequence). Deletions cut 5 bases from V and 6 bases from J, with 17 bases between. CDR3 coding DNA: TGTGCCAGCAGTCCAGGTAGAACCTCTACCAATGAGCAGTTCTTC. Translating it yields CASSPGRTSTNEQFF.

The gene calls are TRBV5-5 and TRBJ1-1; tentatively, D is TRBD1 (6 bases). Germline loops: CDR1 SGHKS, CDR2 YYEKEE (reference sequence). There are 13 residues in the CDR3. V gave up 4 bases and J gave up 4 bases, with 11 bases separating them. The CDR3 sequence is CASSSTGPTEAFF. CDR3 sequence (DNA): TGTGCCAGCAGCAGTACAGGGCCCACTGAAGCTTTCTTT. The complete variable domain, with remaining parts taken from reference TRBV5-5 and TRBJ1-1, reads DAGVTQSPTHLIKTRGQQVTLRCSPISGHKSVSWYQQVLGQGPQFIFQYYEKEERGRGNFPDRFSARQFPNYSSELNVNALLLGDSALYLCASSSTGPTEAFFGQGTRLTVV.

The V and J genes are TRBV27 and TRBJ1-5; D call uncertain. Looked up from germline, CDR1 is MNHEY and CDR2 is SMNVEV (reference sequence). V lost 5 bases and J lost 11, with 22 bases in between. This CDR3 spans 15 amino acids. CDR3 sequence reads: CASSPTHLSYGAQHF. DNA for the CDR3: TGTGCCAGCAGTCCGACCCACCTCTCATACGGGGCCCAGCATTTT.

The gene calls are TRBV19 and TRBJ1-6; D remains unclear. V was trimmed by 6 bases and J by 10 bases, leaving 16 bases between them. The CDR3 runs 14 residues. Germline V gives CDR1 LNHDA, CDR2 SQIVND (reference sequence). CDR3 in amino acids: CASSRSPRISPLHF. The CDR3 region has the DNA TGTGCCAGTAGCCGAAGTCCGAGGATATCACCCCTCCACTTT.

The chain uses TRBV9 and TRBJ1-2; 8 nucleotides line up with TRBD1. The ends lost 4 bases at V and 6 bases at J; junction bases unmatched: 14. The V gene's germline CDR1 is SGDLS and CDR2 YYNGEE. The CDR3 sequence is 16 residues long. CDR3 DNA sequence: TGTGCCAGCAGCATTGGACAGGGCGGACTAGTGAATGGCTACACCTTC. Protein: CASSIGQGGLVNGYTF. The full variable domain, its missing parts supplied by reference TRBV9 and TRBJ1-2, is DSGVTQTPKHLITATGQRVTLRCSPRSGDLSVYWYQQSLDQGLQFLIQYYNGEERAKGNILERFSAQQFPDLHSELNLSSLELGDSALYFCASSIGQGGLVNGYTFGSGTRLTVV.

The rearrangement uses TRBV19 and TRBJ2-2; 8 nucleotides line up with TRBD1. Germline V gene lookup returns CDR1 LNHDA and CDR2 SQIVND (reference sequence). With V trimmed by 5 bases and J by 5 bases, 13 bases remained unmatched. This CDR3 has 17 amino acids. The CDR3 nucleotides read TGTGCCAGTAGTCTGCAGGGGGCGCGGGGTAGGACCGGGGAGCTGTTTTTT. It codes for CASSLQGARGRTGELFF.

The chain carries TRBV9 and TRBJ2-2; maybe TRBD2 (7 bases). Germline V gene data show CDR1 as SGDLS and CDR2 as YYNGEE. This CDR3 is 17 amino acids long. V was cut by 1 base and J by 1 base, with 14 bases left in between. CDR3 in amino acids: CASSVTGRVVNTGELFF. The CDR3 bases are TGTGCCAGCAGCGTAACAGGGAGGGTCGTGAACACCGGGGAGCTGTTTTTT.

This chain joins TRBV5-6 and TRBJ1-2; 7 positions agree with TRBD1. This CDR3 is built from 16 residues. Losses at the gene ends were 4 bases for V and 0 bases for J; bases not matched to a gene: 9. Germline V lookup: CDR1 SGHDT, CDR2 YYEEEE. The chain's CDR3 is CASSIQDRRANYGYTF. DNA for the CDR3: TGTGCCAGCAGCATACAGGACAGGCGAGCTAACTATGGCTACACCTTC.

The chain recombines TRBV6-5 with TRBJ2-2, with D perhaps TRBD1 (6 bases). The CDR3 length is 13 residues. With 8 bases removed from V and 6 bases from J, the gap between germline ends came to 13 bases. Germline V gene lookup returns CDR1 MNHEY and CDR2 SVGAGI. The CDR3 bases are TGTGCCAGCGGTACAGGGTTCGCCGGGGAGCTGTTTTTT. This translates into CASGTGFAGELFF.

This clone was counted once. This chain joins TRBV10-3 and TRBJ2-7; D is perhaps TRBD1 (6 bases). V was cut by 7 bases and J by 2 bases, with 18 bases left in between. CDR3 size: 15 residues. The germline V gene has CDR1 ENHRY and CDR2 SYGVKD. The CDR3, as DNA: TGTGCCATCACCCAGGGGTCCAGGCCAACCTACGAGCAGTACTTC. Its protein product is CAITQGSRPTYEQYF.

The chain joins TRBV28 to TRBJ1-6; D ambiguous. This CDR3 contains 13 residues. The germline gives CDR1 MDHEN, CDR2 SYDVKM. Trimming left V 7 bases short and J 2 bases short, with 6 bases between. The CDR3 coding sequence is TGTGCCAGCAAGGGAGCCTATAATTCACCCCTCCACTTT. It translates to CASKGAYNSPLHF.

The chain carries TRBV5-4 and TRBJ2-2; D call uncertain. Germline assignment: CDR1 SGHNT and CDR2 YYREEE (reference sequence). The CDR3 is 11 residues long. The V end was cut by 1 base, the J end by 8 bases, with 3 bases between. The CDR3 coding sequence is TGTGCCAGCAGCTTGCAGGGGGAGCTGTTTTTT. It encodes CASSLQGELFF.

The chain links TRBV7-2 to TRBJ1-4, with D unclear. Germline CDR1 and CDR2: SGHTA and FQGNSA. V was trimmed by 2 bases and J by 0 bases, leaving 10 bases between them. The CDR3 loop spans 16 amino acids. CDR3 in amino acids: CASSLKEGSTNEKLFF. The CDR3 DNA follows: TGTGCCAGCAGCTTAAAGGAGGGATCAACTAATGAAAAACTGTTTTTT. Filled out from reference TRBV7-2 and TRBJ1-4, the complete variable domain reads GAGVSQSPSNKVTEKGKDVELRCDPISGHTALYWYRQSLGQGLEFLIYFQGNSAPDKSGLPSDRFSAERTGGSVSTLTIQRTQQEDSAVYLCASSLKEGSTNEKLFFGSGTQLSVL.

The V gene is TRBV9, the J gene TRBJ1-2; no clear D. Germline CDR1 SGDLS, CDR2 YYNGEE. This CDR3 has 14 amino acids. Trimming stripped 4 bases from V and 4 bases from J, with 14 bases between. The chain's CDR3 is CASSLVGSSYGYTF. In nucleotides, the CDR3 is TGTGCCAGCAGCCTTGTGGGCAGCTCCTATGGCTACACCTTC.

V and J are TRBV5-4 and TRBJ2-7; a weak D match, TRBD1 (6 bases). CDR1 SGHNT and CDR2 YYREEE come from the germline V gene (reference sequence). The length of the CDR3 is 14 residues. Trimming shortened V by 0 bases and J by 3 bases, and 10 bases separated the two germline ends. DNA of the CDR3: TGTGCCAGCAGCTTGGACAGGGTAGTCTACGAGCAGTACTTC. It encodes CASSLDRVVYEQYF.

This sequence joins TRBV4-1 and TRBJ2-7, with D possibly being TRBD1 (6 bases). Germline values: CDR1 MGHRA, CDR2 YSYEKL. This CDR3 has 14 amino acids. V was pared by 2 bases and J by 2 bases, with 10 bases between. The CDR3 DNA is TGCGCCAGCAGCCAAACAGGGCTCCCCTACGAGCAGTACTTC. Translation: CASSQTGLPYEQYF.

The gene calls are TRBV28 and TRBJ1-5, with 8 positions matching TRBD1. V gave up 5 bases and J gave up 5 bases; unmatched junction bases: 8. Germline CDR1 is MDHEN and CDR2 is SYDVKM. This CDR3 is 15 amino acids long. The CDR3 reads CASSDSGGVYQPQHF. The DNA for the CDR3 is TGTGCCAGCAGTGATTCAGGGGGCGTTTATCAGCCCCAGCATTTT.

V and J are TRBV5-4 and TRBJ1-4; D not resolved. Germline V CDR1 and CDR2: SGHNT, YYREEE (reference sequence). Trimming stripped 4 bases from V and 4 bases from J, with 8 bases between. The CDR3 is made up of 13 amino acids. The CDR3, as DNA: TGTGCCAGCAGCCCCTCTCGTAATGAAAAACTGTTTTTT. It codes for CASSPSRNEKLFF.

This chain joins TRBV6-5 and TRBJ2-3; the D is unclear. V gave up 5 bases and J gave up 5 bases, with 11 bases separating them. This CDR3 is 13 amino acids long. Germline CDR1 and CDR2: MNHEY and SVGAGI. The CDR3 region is CASSRQVEDTQYF. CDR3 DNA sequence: TGTGCCAGCAGTCGGCAGGTGGAAGATACGCAGTATTTT.

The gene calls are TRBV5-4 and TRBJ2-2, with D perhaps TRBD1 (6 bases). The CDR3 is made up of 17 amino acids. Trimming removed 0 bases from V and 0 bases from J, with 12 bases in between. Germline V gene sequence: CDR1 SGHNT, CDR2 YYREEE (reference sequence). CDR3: CASSLGARTANTGELFF. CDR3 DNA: TGTGCCAGCAGCTTGGGGGCGAGGACAGCGAACACCGGGGAGCTGTTTTTT.

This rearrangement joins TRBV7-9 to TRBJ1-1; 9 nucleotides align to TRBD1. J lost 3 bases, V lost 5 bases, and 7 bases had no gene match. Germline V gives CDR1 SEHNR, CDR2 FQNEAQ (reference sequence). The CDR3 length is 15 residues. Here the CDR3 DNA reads TGTGCCAGCAGCCCAAGAGGACAGGGGCACACTGAAGCTTTCTTT. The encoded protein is CASSPRGQGHTEAFF.

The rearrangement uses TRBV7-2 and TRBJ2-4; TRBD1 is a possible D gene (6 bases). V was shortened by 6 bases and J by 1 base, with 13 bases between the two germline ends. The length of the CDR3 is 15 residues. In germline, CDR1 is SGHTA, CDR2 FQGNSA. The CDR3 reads CASRQITGAKNIQYF. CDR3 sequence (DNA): TGTGCCAGCAGACAGATAACAGGGGCCAAAAACATTCAGTACTTC.

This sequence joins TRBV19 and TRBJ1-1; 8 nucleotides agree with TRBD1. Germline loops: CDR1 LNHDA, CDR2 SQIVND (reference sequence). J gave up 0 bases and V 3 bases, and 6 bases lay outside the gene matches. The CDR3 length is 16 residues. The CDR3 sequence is CASSMTGVGVNTEAFF. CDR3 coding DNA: TGTGCCAGTAGTATGACAGGGGTGGGGGTGAACACTGAAGCTTTCTTT.

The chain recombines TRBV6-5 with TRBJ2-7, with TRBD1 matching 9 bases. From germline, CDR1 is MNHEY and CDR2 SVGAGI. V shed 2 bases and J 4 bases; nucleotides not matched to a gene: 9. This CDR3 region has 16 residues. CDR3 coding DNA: TGTGCCAGCAGTTACGATGGGACAGGGCTAAGGTACGAGCAGTACTTC. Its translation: CASSYDGTGLRYEQYF.

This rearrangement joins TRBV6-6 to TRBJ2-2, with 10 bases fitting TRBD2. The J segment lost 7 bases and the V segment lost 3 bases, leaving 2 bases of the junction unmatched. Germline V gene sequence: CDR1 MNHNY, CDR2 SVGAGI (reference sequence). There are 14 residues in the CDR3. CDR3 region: CASSYSGGYGELFF. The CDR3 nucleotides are TGTGCCAGCAGTTATAGCGGGGGGTACGGGGAGCTGTTTTTT.

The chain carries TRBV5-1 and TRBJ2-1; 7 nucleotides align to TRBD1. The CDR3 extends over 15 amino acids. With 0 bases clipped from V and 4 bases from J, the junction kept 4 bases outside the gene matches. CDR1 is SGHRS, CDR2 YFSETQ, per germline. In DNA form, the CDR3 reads TGCGCCAGCAGCTTGGGGGACAGTCTGTACAATGAGCAGTTCTTC. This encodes CASSLGDSLYNEQFF.